The entry below gives a single T cell receptor beta chain sequence along with its context. Generated by immunoSEQ multiplex PCR, the TCRdb table keeps only in-frame clones and is missing some. Found here are about 310,000 clones, 80% to 90% of them singletons; the top ten hold less than 2.5%. CDR3 length equals 15 residues. With 1 base removed from V and 5 bases from J, the gap between germline ends came to 13 bases. The germline V gene encodes CDR1 SGHRS and CDR2 YFSETQ. The data belong to a study of blood T cell repertoires in COVID-19. The sequencing input was PBMCs or T cells enriched from blood (not recorded which). This chain uses TRBV5-1 with TRBJ1-5; D not certain. This TCR came from a man aged 30-40 years who had recovered from COVID-19. For the CDR3, the DNA is TGCGCCAGCAGCTTGATAGGCCGGGAAGATCAGCCCCAGCATTTT. It yields the protein CASSLIGREDQPQHF.